The 27 T cell receptor beta chains below come from one sample, sequenced in a study of cytomegalovirus exposure and HLA in healthy donors. Method: immunoSEQ multiplex PCR; TCRdb's copy keeps in-frame clones and lacks some. The sample lists 200,000 to 300,000 clones; around 91% were seen once. The source material was PBMCs. Every receptor here comes from a woman aged 30 to 39 in good health and CMV-seronegative.

This chain uses TRBV27 with TRBJ1-4; no definite D call. Trimming took off 3 bases at V and 8 bases at J, with 13 bases between the two ends. Germline lookup yields CDR1 MNHEY and CDR2 SMNVEV (reference sequence). The CDR3 runs 14 residues. The chain's CDR3 is CASSLGRASEKLFF. The CDR3 DNA follows: TGTGCCAGCAGTTTGGGGAGGGCCTCAGAAAAACTGTTTTTT.

On this clone: Within the sample, other DNA sequences also encode this same CDR3. The V call is TRBV7-2, the J call TRBJ2-7; 9 bases fit TRBD2. This CDR3 spans 15 amino acids. The V and J ends lost 5 bases and 1 base, in that order; junction bases with no gene match: 6. Per the germline V gene, CDR1 is SGHTA and CDR2 is FQGNSA. The CDR3 DNA sequence: TGTGCCAGCAGCCCACTAGCGGGTGAATCCTACGAGCAGTACTTC. Protein product: CASSPLAGESYEQYF.

V gene TRBV4-3 combines with J gene TRBJ2-1, with 9 positions matching TRBD1. This CDR3 spans 16 amino acids. Trimming cost V 1 base and J 7 bases; bases outside gene matches: 8. CDR1 is LGHNA, CDR2 YSLEER, per germline. The CDR3 is CASSQGWDRVRNEQFF. The CDR3 DNA reads TGCGCCAGCAGCCAAGGTTGGGACAGGGTGAGGAATGAGCAGTTCTTC.

This clone was observed a handful of times. The chain links TRBV6-6 to TRBJ1-5; D ambiguous. The germline V and J ends were trimmed by 7 bases and 1 base, with 11 bases remaining between them. CDR3 length equals 14 residues. Looked up from germline, CDR1 is MNHNY and CDR2 is SVGAGI (reference sequence). CDR3 DNA sequence: TGTGCCAGCATGTCCGGGAGCAGCAATCAGCCCCAGCATTTT. Protein sequence: CASMSGSSNQPQHF.

V is TRBV29-1 and J is TRBJ2-3; D perhaps matches TRBD2 (6 bases). CDR3 length: 14 amino acids. Germline V gives CDR1 SQVTM, CDR2 ANQGSEA. V lost 4 bases to trimming and J lost 6 bases, with 17 bases between them. The CDR3 loop reads CSVVTSQRGDTQYF. The CDR3 DNA is TGCAGCGTTGTCACTAGCCAACGGGGGGATACGCAGTATTTT.

The V and J genes are TRBV6-5 and TRBJ2-7; perhaps TRBD2 as D (6 bases). This CDR3 has 14 residues. Between the trimmed V and J ends, which lost 5 bases and 0 bases, there was a span of 11 bases. Looked up from germline, CDR1 is MNHEY and CDR2 is SVGAGI. The CDR3 reads CASSPGLPSYEQYF. For the CDR3, the DNA is TGTGCCAGCAGTCCGGGACTGCCCTCCTACGAGCAGTACTTC.

The chain recombines TRBV11-3 with TRBJ1-1; D remains unclear. From germline, CDR1 is SGHNT and CDR2 YENEEA. V lost 1 base, J lost 0 bases, and 12 bases lay in between. The CDR3 runs to 16 residues. For the CDR3, the DNA is TGTGCCAGCAGCTTAGCCCCCCGGGGTATGAACACTGAAGCTTTCTTT. Amino acids: CASSLAPRGMNTEAFF.

The rearrangement joins TRBV4-1 to TRBJ2-3; the match to TRBD2 covers 12 bases. This CDR3 has 18 residues. Per the germline V gene, CDR1 is MGHRA and CDR2 is YSYEKL. V lost 5 bases, J lost 1 base, and 10 bases stayed unmatched. The CDR3 region has the DNA TGCGCCAGCAGCTCGCGGACTAGCGGGGACGGAGGCACAGATACGCAGTATTTT. Translated: CASSSRTSGDGGTDTQYF.

The chain has TRBV5-1 and TRBJ2-7, with 7 positions matching TRBD1. V was pared by 4 bases and J by 4 bases, with 8 bases of the junction left unmatched. In germline, CDR1 is SGHRS, CDR2 YFSETQ. This CDR3 has 14 amino acids. The CDR3, as DNA: TGCGCCAGCAGCGCCGGGGCAGGGGGTTACGAGCAGTACTTC. Its protein is CASSAGAGGYEQYF.

The chain recombines TRBV5-6 with TRBJ2-3, with 12 bases aligning to TRBD2. Germline V lookup: CDR1 SGHDT, CDR2 YYEEEE. J lost 2 bases, V lost 4 bases, and 5 bases had no gene match. The CDR3 has 16 amino acids. CDR3 sequence: CASSIRTSGITDTQYF. Written as DNA, the CDR3 is TGTGCCAGCAGCATCAGGACTAGCGGGATCACAGATACGCAGTATTTT.

The chain is built from TRBV29-1 and TRBJ2-2, with D perhaps TRBD2 (6 bases). The length of the CDR3 is 11 residues. Germline CDR1 is SQVTM and CDR2 is ANQGSEA. The germline V and J ends were trimmed by 4 bases and 10 bases, with 10 bases remaining between them. The CDR3 nucleotides read TGCAGCGTTGGTTGGGGACTGGAGCTGTTTTTT. Amino acid sequence: CSVGWGLELFF.

The rearrangement joins TRBV5-1 to TRBJ2-1, with D maybe TRBD2 (5 bases). The germline V gene encodes CDR1 SGHRS and CDR2 YFSETQ. Trimming removed 6 bases at V and 0 bases at J, with 16 bases between. The CDR3 covers 16 residues. CDR3 region: CASKGGPPSSYNEQFF. For the CDR3, the DNA is TGCGCCAGCAAAGGCGGGCCTCCGAGCTCCTACAATGAGCAGTTCTTC.

The chain carries TRBV7-8 and TRBJ1-2; a weak D match, TRBD1 (5 bases). CDR1 and CDR2 (germline): SGHVS, FQNEAQ. The CDR3 has 14 residues. Trimming left V 0 bases short and J 4 bases short, with 9 bases between. CDR3 bases: TGTGCCAGCAGCTTAGCAGGGGACCTCTATGGCTACACCTTC. It codes for CASSLAGDLYGYTF.

The count of this clone is one. J is TRBJ2-1 and V is TRBV7-6; D is unresolved. The length of the CDR3 is 14 residues. V was cut by 2 bases and J by 8 bases, with 13 bases left in between. Germline values: CDR1 SGHVS, CDR2 FNYEAQ. The CDR3 protein is CASSLRVRTDEQFF. The CDR3 bases are TGTGCCAGCAGCTTAAGAGTCAGGACGGATGAGCAGTTCTTC.

This clone appeared once. This sequence joins TRBV21-1 and TRBJ2-7; TRBD1, the table's D call, was not compared with the DNA. TRBV21-1 represents a pseudogene. CDR3 length: 17 amino acids. CDR3 coding DNA: TGTGCCAGCAGCAAGGTCTCGACAGGTCCTTCTTCCTACGAGCAGTACTTC. This sequence encodes CASSKVSTGPSSYEQYF.

This rearrangement joins TRBV29-1 to TRBJ1-1, with 7 bases matching TRBD1. CDR3 length: 13 residues. V dropped 6 bases and J dropped 3; count of bases not matched to a gene: 7. Looked up from germline, CDR1 is SQVTM and CDR2 is ANQGSEA. CDR3 amino acids: CSVVAGGHTEAFF. The CDR3 DNA follows: TGCAGCGTCGTGGCAGGGGGGCACACTGAAGCTTTCTTT.

The chain joins TRBV7-9 to TRBJ2-7; a weak D match, TRBD2 (5 bases). Germline V CDR1 and CDR2: SEHNR, FQNEAQ (reference sequence). The CDR3 runs 11 residues. V was clipped by 7 bases and J by 1 base, with 5 bases between them. The CDR3 region is CASTGSYEQYF. The CDR3 region has the DNA TGTGCCAGCACGGGGTCCTACGAGCAGTACTTC.

V and J are TRBV2 and TRBJ2-3, with a weak D call TRBD2 (6 bases). The CDR3 totals 16 residues. Germline V CDR1 and CDR2: SNHLY, FYNNEI. The germline V and J ends were trimmed by 4 bases and 3 bases, with 17 bases remaining between them. CDR3: CASSAWVGGETDTQYF. The CDR3, as DNA: TGTGCCAGCAGTGCATGGGTGGGAGGAGAGACAGATACGCAGTATTTT.

This clone was counted between two and nine times. The chain combines TRBV2 with TRBJ1-1; tentatively, D is TRBD1 (6 bases). Germline V gene data show CDR1 as SNHLY and CDR2 as FYNNEI. Trimming took 4 bases from V and 5 from J, leaving 11 bases between them. The CDR3 loop spans 13 amino acids. The CDR3 nucleotides are TGTGCCAGCAGTGCGCAGGGGACGACTGAAGCTTTCTTT. Its translation is CASSAQGTTEAFF.

This rearrangement joins TRBV7-3 to TRBJ1-1; maybe TRBD1 (6 bases). Germline assignment: CDR1 SGHTA and CDR2 FQGTGA. There are 14 residues in the CDR3. V lost 2 bases and J lost 1, with 8 bases in between. CDR3 sequence (DNA): TGTGCCAGCAGCTTAGGGGGCCGGAACACTGAAGCTTTCTTT. This codes for CASSLGGRNTEAFF.

The chain uses TRBV6-1 and TRBJ2-7; D remains unclear. Germline values: CDR1 MNHNS, CDR2 SASEGT. The CDR3 consists of 13 residues. V was trimmed by 0 bases and J by 7 bases, leaving 10 bases between them. CDR3: CASSEAFEREQYF. DNA for the CDR3: TGTGCCAGCAGTGAAGCTTTTGAACGGGAGCAGTACTTC.

This clone is a singleton in its sample. The V gene is TRBV6-1, the J gene TRBJ2-1; TRBD1 agrees at 8 bases. Per the germline V gene, CDR1 is MNHNS and CDR2 is SASEGT. The ends lost 7 bases at V and 6 bases at J; junction bases unmatched: 5. The CDR3 totals 13 residues. The CDR3 spells CASNGRGLNEQFF. CDR3 DNA sequence: TGTGCCAGCAACGGCAGGGGGCTCAATGAGCAGTTCTTC.

The chain links TRBV27 to TRBJ1-4; D gene uncertain. Germline loops: CDR1 MNHEY, CDR2 SMNVEV (reference sequence). The CDR3 is 16 residues long. Trimming cost V 4 bases and J 0 bases, with 12 bases left between them. In DNA, the CDR3 is TGTGCCAGCAGTTCCCGGACCGGCACAACTAATGAAAAACTGTTTTTT. It specifies CASSSRTGTTNEKLFF.

The V gene is TRBV9, the J gene TRBJ2-3; 11 bases fit TRBD2. This CDR3 region has 16 residues. V shed 4 bases, J shed 2 bases, and the junction held 6 bases outside the gene matches. Germline-derived CDR1 and CDR2 are SGDLS and YYNGEE. The DNA for the CDR3 is TGTGCCAGCAGCACCCGGACTAGCGGGCCCACAGATACGCAGTATTTT. This encodes CASSTRTSGPTDTQYF.

The CDR3 nucleotides are TGTGCCATCAGTGAGTCATTAGGGAGGGGGTACAATGAGCAGTTCTTC. Residues: CAISESLGRGYNEQFF. V and J are TRBV10-3 and TRBJ2-1, with D perhaps TRBD2 (7 bases). Germline lookup yields CDR1 ENHRY and CDR2 SYGVKD. The CDR3 is 16 residues long. The V and J ends lost 0 bases and 4 bases respectively, with 13 bases between them.

The rearrangement links TRBV5-8 to TRBJ2-4; D might be TRBD1 (6 bases). The CDR3 runs to 17 residues. Between the trimmed V and J ends, which lost 6 bases and 5 bases, there was a span of 24 bases. The germline gives CDR1 SGHTS, CDR2 YDEGEE. The CDR3 loop reads CASTMAARGPGENIQYF. In DNA form, the CDR3 reads TGTGCCAGCACCATGGCGGCCAGGGGCCCTGGGGAAAACATTCAGTACTTC.

V gene TRBV14 combines with J gene TRBJ2-1; D call uncertain. Per the germline V gene, CDR1 is SGHDN and CDR2 is FVKESK. V gave up 1 base and J gave up 10 bases, with 11 bases separating them. This CDR3 is 13 amino acids long. The chain's CDR3 is CASSQATFGEQFF. The CDR3 DNA reads TGTGCCAGCAGCCAAGCCACGTTCGGGGAGCAGTTCTTC.